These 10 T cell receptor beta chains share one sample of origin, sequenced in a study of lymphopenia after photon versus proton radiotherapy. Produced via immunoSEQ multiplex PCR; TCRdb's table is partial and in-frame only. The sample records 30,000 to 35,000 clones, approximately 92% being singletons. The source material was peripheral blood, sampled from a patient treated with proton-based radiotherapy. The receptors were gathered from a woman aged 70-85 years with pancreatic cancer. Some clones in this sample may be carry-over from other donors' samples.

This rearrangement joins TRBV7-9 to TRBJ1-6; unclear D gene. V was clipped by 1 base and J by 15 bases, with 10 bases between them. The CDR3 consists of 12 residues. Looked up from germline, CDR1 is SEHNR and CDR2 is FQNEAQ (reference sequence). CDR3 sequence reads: CASSLDQDYLHF. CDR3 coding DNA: TGTGCCAGCAGCTTAGATCAAGACTACCTCCACTTT.

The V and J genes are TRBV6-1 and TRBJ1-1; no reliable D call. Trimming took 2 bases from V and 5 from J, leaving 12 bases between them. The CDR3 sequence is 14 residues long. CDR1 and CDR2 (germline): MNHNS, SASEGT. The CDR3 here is CASSEMEAATEAFF. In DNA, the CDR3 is TGTGCCAGCAGTGAAATGGAGGCAGCGACTGAAGCTTTCTTT.

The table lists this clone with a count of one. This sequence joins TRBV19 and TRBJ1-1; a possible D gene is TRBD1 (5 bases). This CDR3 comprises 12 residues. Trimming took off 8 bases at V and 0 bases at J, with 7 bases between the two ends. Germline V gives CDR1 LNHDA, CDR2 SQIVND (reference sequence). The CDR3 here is CASLDMNTEAFF. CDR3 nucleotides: TGTGCCAGTTTGGACATGAACACTGAAGCTTTCTTT.

For the CDR3, the DNA is TGTGCCAGTGCCCCACAGGGTTCGGTCACTGAAGCTTTCTTT. Protein product: CASAPQGSVTEAFF. The chain carries TRBV19 and TRBJ1-1; a weak D match, TRBD1 (6 bases). Germline V gene sequence: CDR1 LNHDA, CDR2 SQIVND (reference sequence). V was shortened by 8 bases and J by 4 bases, with 17 bases between the two germline ends. This CDR3 is 14 amino acids long.

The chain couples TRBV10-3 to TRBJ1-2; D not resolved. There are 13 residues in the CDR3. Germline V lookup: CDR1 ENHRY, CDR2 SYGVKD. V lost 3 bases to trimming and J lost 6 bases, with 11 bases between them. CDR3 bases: TGTGCCATCAGTGACCCGTTGAGGGATGGCTACACCTTC. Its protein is CAISDPLRDGYTF.

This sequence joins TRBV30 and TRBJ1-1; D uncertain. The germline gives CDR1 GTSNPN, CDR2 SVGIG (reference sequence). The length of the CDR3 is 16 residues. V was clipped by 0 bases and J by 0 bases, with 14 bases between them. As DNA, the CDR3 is TGTGCCTGGAGTGTATCCGCACGGCAGATGAACACTGAAGCTTTCTTT. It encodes CAWSVSARQMNTEAFF.

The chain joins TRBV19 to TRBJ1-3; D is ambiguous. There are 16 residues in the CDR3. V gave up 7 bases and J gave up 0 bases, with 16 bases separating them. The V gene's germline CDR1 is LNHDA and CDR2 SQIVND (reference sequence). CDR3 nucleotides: TGTGCCAGTACTCTGAACAGCCAGACCTCTGGAAACACCATATATTTT. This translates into CASTLNSQTSGNTIYF.

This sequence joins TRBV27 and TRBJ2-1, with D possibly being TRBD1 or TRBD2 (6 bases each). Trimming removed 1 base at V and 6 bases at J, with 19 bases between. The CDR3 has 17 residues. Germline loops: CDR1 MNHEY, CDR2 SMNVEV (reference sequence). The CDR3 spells CASSLFSGLGGGNEQFF. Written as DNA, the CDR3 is TGTGCCAGCAGTTTATTCTCGGGACTCGGAGGGGGCAATGAGCAGTTCTTC.

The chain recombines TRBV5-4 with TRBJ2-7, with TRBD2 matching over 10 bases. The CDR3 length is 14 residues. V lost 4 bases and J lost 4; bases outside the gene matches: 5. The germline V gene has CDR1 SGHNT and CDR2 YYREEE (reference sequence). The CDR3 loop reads CASSPTSGPYEQYF. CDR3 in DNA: TGTGCCAGCAGCCCGACTAGCGGGCCTTACGAGCAGTACTTC.

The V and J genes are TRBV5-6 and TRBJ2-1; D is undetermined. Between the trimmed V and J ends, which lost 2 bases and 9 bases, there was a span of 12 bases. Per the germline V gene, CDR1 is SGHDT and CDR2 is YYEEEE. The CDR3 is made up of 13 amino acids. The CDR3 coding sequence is TGTGCCAGCAGCTTATGGGGTATAACTGAGCAGTTCTTC. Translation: CASSLWGITEQFF.